The 2 T cell receptor beta chains below come from one sample, sequenced in a study of blood T cells in healthy people across ages (dated by TCRdb to about 2015). The library relied on 5' RACE. The reads were generated on an Illumina HiSeq 2500. A second PCR of roughly 6 to 11 cycles was run with a J-beta primer mix and a sample-barcoded 5' primer. The public reads were quality trimmed at Q25 with fastp and then assembled into clones with MiXCR by TCRdb, keeping productive beta chains. Under each unique CDR3 protein, matching rows form one entry showing the most common genes and DNA. Counted in this sample were about 680,000 distinct CDR3 sequences; approximately 50% of them appeared once. The biggest ten clones account for roughly a third of the sample. The sequenced material came from blood. The receptors originated from a woman aged 60-70 years in good health.

V and J are TRBV6-5 and TRBJ2-7; 9 nucleotides agree with TRBD1. Germline V gives CDR1 MNHEY, CDR2 SVGAGI. This CDR3 is 14 amino acids long. The J segment lost 3 bases and the V segment lost 5 bases, leaving 5 bases of the junction unmatched. CDR3: CASSAGTGRYEQYF. Here the CDR3 DNA reads TGTGCCAGCAGTGCCGGGACAGGGCGCTACGAGCAGTACTTC.

The J gene is TRBJ2-7, the V gene TRBV10-3; 8 bases map to TRBD2. The CDR3 totals 16 residues. Looked up from germline, CDR1 is ENHRY and CDR2 is SYGVKD. J was trimmed by 7 bases and V by 0 bases; bases with no gene match: 11. CDR3 loop: CAISESLSGGAKEQYF. The CDR3 DNA reads TGTGCCATCAGTGAGTCTTTATCGGGAGGGGCGAAAGAGCAGTACTTC.